This T cell receptor beta chain was observed in a study of blood T cell repertoires in COVID-19. As for the study in general: Both acute and convalescent COVID-19 samples were obtained from the United States, Italy and Spain. In each case, the material was cDNA or gDNA derived from T cells, B-cell-depleted T cells, or PBMCs.

Original data processing: From reference gene primer amplification, estimates of nucleated cell counts were derived. Sequencing was performed with immunoSEQ multiplex PCR; in TCRdb, only in-frame clones are kept and a portion is missing. V and J calls and clone size are as listed in that table; D and trimming were resolved from the DNA. The sample carries 100,000 to 150,000 clones, more than 60% recorded once. Germline V lookup: CDR1 SGHRS, CDR2 YFSETQ. The ends lost 5 bases at V and 5 bases at J; junction bases unmatched: 9. The CDR3 contains 16 residues. This clone was found a few times. The J gene is TRBJ1-6, the V gene TRBV5-1, with 8 bases that match TRBD1. The sequenced material came from peripheral blood. This TCR derives from a woman in her 70s with acute or convalescent COVID-19. Written as DNA, the CDR3 is TGCGCCAGCAGTCCGACAGGGGCTAATAATAATTCACCCCTCCACTTT. Translation gives CASSPTGANNNSPLHF.